This T cell receptor (beta chain) was identified in a study of blood T cell repertoires in COVID-19. About the study: Material from acute and convalescent COVID-19 was sourced from the United States, Italy and Spain. Sample material is recorded as cDNA or gDNA derived from T cells, B-cell-depleted T cells, or PBMCs.

Authors' data handling: From reference gene primer amplification, estimates of nucleated cell counts were derived. The assay was immunoSEQ multiplex PCR, and TCRdb's table has in-frame clones only and misses some. That table supplies the V and J calls and clone size; D and trimming were determined from the DNA. The profile shows more than 65,000 clones, 60% to 80% of them singletons. This CDR3 spans 14 amino acids. CDR1 is SQVTM, CDR2 ANQGSEA, per germline. The V gene end was trimmed by 4 bases and the J gene end by 6 bases; junction bases not matched to a gene: 6. Sequencing was done on a sample of peripheral blood. The chain combines TRBV29-1 with TRBJ2-1, with 10 nucleotides matching TRBD2. The receptor was derived from a man aged 55 to 70 with acute or convalescent COVID-19. The CDR3 sequence: CSVARLAGVNEQFF. CDR3 DNA: TGCAGCGTTGCCAGACTAGCGGGCGTCAATGAGCAGTTCTTC.